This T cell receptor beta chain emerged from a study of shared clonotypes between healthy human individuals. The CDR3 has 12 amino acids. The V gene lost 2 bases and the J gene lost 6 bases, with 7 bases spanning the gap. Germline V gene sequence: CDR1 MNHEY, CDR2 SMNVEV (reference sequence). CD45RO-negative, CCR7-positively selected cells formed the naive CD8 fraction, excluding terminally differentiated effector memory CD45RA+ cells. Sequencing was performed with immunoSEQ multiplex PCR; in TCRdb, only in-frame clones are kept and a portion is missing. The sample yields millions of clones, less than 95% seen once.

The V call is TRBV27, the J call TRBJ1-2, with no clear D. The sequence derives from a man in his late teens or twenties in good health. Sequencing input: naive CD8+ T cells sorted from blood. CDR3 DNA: TGTGCCAGCAGTTTACCCGGGAATGGCTACACCTTC. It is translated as CASSLPGNGYTF.